The rows below give T cell receptor beta chains drawn from one sample of a study of OX40 agonist ivuxolimab in advanced cancers. Using immunoSEQ multiplex PCR, the repertoire was profiled, and TCRdb retains in-frame clones only, with some absent. The sample has around 54,000 clones, approximately 90% seen once; the top ten hold around 8.7%. The material was CD4+ or CD8+ T cells sorted from blood, obtained in a trial of the OX40 agonist ivuxolimab. The origin of the receptors is an adult with an advanced solid tumor such as melanoma, head and neck, liver or kidney cancer. Both conserved end residues are part of each CDR3.

v_gene: TRBV7-2; j_gene: TRBJ2-6; CDR3aa: CASSLEPPGSGANVLTF
v_gene: TRBV6-6; j_gene: TRBJ1-1; CDR3aa: CASSQLPGTANTEAFF
v_gene: TRBV27; j_gene: TRBJ2-3; CDR3aa: CASSLLTDTQYF
v_gene: TRBV28; j_gene: TRBJ2-1; CDR3aa: CASSLYRGNEQFF
v_gene: TRBV27; j_gene: TRBJ2-2; CDR3aa: CASSPWTGGNTGELFF
v_gene: TRBV21-1; j_gene: TRBJ2-7; CDR3aa: CASSKEGPTYEQYF
v_gene: TRBV7-9; j_gene: TRBJ1-1; CDR3aa: CASSPRGNTEAFF
v_gene: TRBV29-1; j_gene: TRBJ1-2; CDR3aa: CSVQWGTEGYTF
v_gene: TRBV7-9; j_gene: TRBJ1-6; CDR3aa: CASSSTLSSSYNSPLHF
v_gene: TRBV27; j_gene: TRBJ2-7; CDR3aa: CATSRPGHPYEQYF
v_gene: TRBV15; j_gene: TRBJ1-1; CDR3aa: CATSKGSDTEAFF
v_gene: TRBV27; j_gene: TRBJ1-5; CDR3aa: CASSNLGTANQPQHF
v_gene: TRBV28; j_gene: TRBJ2-6; CDR3aa: CASSYGGVASGANVLTF
v_gene: TRBV12-5; j_gene: .; CDR3aa: CASAQGTGADEQYF
v_gene: TRBV4-2; j_gene: TRBJ1-1; CDR3aa: CASSQDLIGVNTEAFF
v_gene: TRBV11-2; j_gene: TRBJ2-1; CDR3aa: CASSSLRNEQFF
v_gene: TRBV9; j_gene: TRBJ2-5; CDR3aa: CASSSRTGEETQYF
v_gene: TRBV5-1; j_gene: TRBJ2-7; CDR3aa: CASSLVVSGSAYYEQYF
v_gene: TRBV4-1; j_gene: TRBJ2-4; CDR3aa: CASSTRLASAKNIQYF
v_gene: TRBV5-4; j_gene: TRBJ1-3; CDR3aa: CASSLDGNSGNTIYF
v_gene: TRBV14; j_gene: TRBJ1-1; CDR3aa: CASSQELGARHTEAFF
v_gene: TRBV13; j_gene: TRBJ2-2; CDR3aa: CASSSWDSDSNTGELFF
v_gene: TRBV27; j_gene: TRBJ2-1; CDR3aa: CASSPRDPPREQFF
v_gene: TRBV5-1; j_gene: TRBJ2-4; CDR3aa: CASLDSLGGIQYF
v_gene: TRBV5-1; j_gene: TRBJ2-7; CDR3aa: CASSFGTVTYEQYF
v_gene: TRBV5-1; j_gene: TRBJ1-1; CDR3aa: CASSLGTGFTEAFF
v_gene: TRBV25-1; j_gene: TRBJ2-2; CDR3aa: CASSEYKAPTGELFF
v_gene: TRBV4-3; j_gene: TRBJ2-1; CDR3aa: CASSPGTSGYNEQFF
v_gene: TRBV7-9; j_gene: TRBJ2-3; CDR3aa: CASSFGQGNTDTQYF
v_gene: TRBV6-5; j_gene: TRBJ2-5; CDR3aa: CASSPASTVQETQYF
v_gene: TRBV6-5; j_gene: TRBJ2-1; CDR3aa: CASSPQGALYNEQFF
v_gene: TRBV5-1; j_gene: TRBJ1-4; CDR3aa: CASSLDSVGGPANEKLFF
v_gene: TRBV28; j_gene: TRBJ1-5; CDR3aa: CASSTDRAFQPQHF
v_gene: TRBV6-1; j_gene: TRBJ1-1; CDR3aa: CASTKTENTEAFF
v_gene: TRBV28; j_gene: TRBJ1-2; CDR3aa: CASSSKRTGMFYGYTF
v_gene: TRBV6-5; j_gene: TRBJ2-1; CDR3aa: CASSYTTGGVYNEQFF
v_gene: TRBV6-5; j_gene: TRBJ1-1; CDR3aa: CASSFRGENTEAFF
v_gene: TRBV7-8; j_gene: TRBJ1-1; CDR3aa: CASSLGGMYTEAFF
v_gene: TRBV6-8; j_gene: TRBJ2-1; CDR3aa: CASSSGALYNEQFF
v_gene: TRBV14; j_gene: TRBJ2-7; CDR3aa: CASSPGTYEQYF
v_gene: TRBV5-4; j_gene: TRBJ1-2; CDR3aa: CASSYWDRGEGYTF
v_gene: TRBV5-3; j_gene: TRBJ1-1; CDR3aa: CARSGDREKDTEAFF
v_gene: TRBV19; j_gene: TRBJ2-7; CDR3aa: CASSIDDSYEQYF
v_gene: TRBV27; j_gene: TRBJ2-1; CDR3aa: CASSLSSGSGYNEQFF
v_gene: TRBV4-1; j_gene: .; CDR3aa: CASSQAGSIYEQYF